This T cell receptor (beta chain) was sequenced during a study of shared clonotypes between healthy human individuals (dated by TCRdb to 2018 to 2020). About the full investigation: The cohort included three men and a couple of women between 18 and 49 years of age. For each donor, CD4 naive and CD4 memory were each given three plates, CD8 naive was given two plates, and CD8 memory was given one plate. Blood TCR repertoires of five healthy adults were deeply sequenced to estimate repertoire size and the extent of clonotype sharing between individuals. Different laboratories and diverse techniques were used to prepare libraries and sequence TCR repertoires, to increase sequencing depth and limit assay-specific biases. Between about 0.8 and 9.5 billion PBMCs per donor were obtained by leukapheresis.

Comments on this clone: There is no known antigen for this receptor. Base qualities were left out, and no much larger clone turns up one base away.

Here is what the overall study found, with its caveats: Rarefaction of sorted-subset datasets indicated incomplete sequencing despite the large sequencing depth. Based on pairwise subsampling, the degree of clonotype sharing among donors was expected to be affected by sequencing depth. Approximately 5% of naive CD4, more than 3% of naive CD8, approximately 2.2% of memory CD4, and 0.4% of memory CD8 clonotypes were shared across several donors. Clonotypes shared by all four sorted-subset donors showed higher generation probabilities than non-shared clonotypes. Sampling was limited to blood, and TCR repertoires in tissue likely differ from TCR repertoires in blood. Naive subsets generally had larger estimated clonotype richness than memory subsets did. The genetic and exposure-history diversity represented was limited by the small number of donors.

The donors were healthy, HIV-negative adults with no recently reported acute infections or vaccinations. Every donor was a Caucasian adult residing in Nashville, Tennessee, USA. CD4+ T cells were enriched through magnetic negative selection, after which naive cells were positively selected on CD45RA and the remaining negative fraction served as the memory subset. After blood collection by leukapheresis, PBMCs were isolated using Ficoll-Histopaque density gradient centrifugation and then cryopreserved in the vapor phase of liquid nitrogen. Analytical flow cytometry was used to check the purity and quantity of each magnetically sorted T cell population. From each sorted fraction, genomic DNA was isolated and quantified by UV absorbance on a Nanodrop 2000c. Deletion took 6 bases off V and 4 bases off J, with a span of 15 bases between the germline ends. Spanning cysteine to phenylalanine, the CDR3 consists of 13 amino acids. Here the CDR3 DNA is all that survives: 39 bases in frame from base 1. CDR1 and CDR2 are read off the germline V gene as SQVTM and ANQGSEA.

Using the deep immunoSEQ assay, multiplex PCR amplified TCR CDR3 regions from genomic DNA. For each cell subset, the extracted genomic DNA was distributed evenly across all wells of several immunoSEQ 96-well plates, and each plate served as one replicate. For sorted subsets, roughly 0.2 ug genomic DNA, equal to 30,000 to 35,000 T cell genomes, was loaded into each replicate PCR. The purified libraries were quantified using a Qubit 3.0 fluorometer, sized with a Bioanalyzer 2100, and then quantified again using the KAPA Library Quantification kit. Every immunoSEQ 96-well plate was sequenced on a dedicated single-read 150-cycle Illumina NextSeq 550 flow cell. The paper's processing steps were these. Because only junctional sequences without quality scores were contained in the immunoSEQ output, filtering matching that applied to full-length reads could not be performed. Sequences were annotated with PyIR, a Python wrapper for IgBLAST v1.9, and V/J genes and CDR3 were assigned using IMGT germline references. Any read was removed if the V/J assignment was weak (E-value above 1e-6), the CDR3 was missing, or the read contained stop codons, out-of-frame junctions, or ambiguous translated residues. V3J clonotypes were defined by identical inferred V gene, J gene, and CDR3 amino acid sequence. To compute the percentage overlap between repertoires, the number of shared unique clonotypes was divided by the size of the smaller repertoire. Repertoire richness was assessed with RTK rarefaction, the Chao1 estimator, and Recon v2.1 estimates of unobserved clonotypes. For all TCRbeta clonotypes obtained by the gDNA method from a handful of donors, generation probabilities were computed with OLGA. The immuneACCESS repertoire file appears here via TCRdb, limited to in-frame rearrangements. These files lack a portion of the clones; in checked studies, under half of the deficit traces to unresolved V genes, and the cause of the others is not known. V, J and clone size reflect that table, while D and trimming were determined from the DNA. For this sample the table gives 330,000 or so clones, of which roughly 80% were detected only once. The ten largest clones represent roughly a tenth of the sample.

The TCR comes from a young man in good health. The sequenced sample consisted of memory CD4+ T cells sorted from blood. In light of the paper, this sample's cell subset or site label describes: CD45RA-negative fraction. Recombination connected TRBV29-1 to TRBJ1-2, with the D gene call left open. The nucleotides are TGCAGCGTAACAACAGCGATAAGCTATGGCTACACCTTC. It is translated as CSVTTAISYGYTF.